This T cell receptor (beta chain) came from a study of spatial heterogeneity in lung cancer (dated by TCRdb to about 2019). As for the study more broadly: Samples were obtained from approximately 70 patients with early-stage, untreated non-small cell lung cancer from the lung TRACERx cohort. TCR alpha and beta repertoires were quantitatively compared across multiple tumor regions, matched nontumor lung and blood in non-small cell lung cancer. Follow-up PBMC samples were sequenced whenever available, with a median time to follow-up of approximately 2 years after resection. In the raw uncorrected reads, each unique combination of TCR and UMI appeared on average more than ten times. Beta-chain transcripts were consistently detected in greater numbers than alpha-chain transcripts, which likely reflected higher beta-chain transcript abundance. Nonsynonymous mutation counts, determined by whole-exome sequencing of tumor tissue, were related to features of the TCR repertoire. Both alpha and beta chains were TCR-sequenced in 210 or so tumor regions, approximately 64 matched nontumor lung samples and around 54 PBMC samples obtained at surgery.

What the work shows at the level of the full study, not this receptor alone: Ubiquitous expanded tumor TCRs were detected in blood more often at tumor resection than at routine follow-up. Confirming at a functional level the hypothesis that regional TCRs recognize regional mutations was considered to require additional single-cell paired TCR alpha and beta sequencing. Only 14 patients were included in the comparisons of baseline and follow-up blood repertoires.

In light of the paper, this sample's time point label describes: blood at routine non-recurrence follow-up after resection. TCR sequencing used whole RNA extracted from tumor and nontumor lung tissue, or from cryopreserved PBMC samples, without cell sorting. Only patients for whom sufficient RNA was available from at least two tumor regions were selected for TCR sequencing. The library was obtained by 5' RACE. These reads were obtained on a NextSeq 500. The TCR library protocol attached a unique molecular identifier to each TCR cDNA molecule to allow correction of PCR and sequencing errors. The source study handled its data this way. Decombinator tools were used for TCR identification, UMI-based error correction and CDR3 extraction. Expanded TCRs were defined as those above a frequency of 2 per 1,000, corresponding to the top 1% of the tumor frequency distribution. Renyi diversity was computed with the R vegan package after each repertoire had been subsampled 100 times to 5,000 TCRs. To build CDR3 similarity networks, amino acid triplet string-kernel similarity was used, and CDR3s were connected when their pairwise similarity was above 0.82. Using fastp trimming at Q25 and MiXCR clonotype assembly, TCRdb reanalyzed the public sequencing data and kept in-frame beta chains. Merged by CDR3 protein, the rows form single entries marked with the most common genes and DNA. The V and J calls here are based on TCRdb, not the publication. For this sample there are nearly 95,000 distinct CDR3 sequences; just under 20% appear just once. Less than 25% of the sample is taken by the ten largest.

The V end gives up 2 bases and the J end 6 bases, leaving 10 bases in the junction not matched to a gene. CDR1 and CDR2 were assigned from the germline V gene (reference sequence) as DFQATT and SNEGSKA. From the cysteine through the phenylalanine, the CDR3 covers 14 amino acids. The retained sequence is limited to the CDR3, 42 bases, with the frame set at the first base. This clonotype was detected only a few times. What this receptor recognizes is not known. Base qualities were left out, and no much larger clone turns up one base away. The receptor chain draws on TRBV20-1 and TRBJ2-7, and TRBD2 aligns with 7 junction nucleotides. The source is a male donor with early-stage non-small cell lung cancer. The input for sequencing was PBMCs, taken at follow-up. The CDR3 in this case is CSARSAGATVEQYF. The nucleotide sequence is TGCAGTGCTAGATCGGCGGGAGCCACTGTCGAGCAGTACTTC.